This TCR beta chain came from a study of beta chain features in type 1 diabetes. cDNA synthesis used the whole RNA isolate, giving expressed TCRB sequences. This table comes from immunoSEQ multiplex PCR, and its TCRdb copy is limited to in-frame clones, with some not included. Of around 280,000 clones listed, approximately 15% are singletons. Heparinised blood was drawn once per donor, averaging roughly 120 mL. General observations from the study: Within each of all four CD4+ subsets, Type 1 diabetes patients had TCRB CDR3s that were moderately but significantly shorter. Reduced insertions and increased deletions marked VDJ junctions in type 1 diabetes patients.

On this clone itself: What it binds is not known. The junction differs from germline at one of its ends, possibly a read error.

Germline loops: CDR1 LNHDA, CDR2 SQIVND (reference sequence). This CDR3 region has 15 residues. The origin of this receptor is a young man with type 1 diabetes. The chain recombines TRBV19 with TRBJ1-2, with 10 bases fitting TRBD1. The sample comprised naive CD4+ T cells from blood. The CDR3 DNA reads as TGTGCCAGAAGTAAACCGGGACAGGGGAACTATGGCTACACCTTC. Its translation is CARSKPGQGNYGYTF. Variable domain in full (rest from reference TRBV19 and TRBJ1-2): DGGITQSPKYLFRKEGQNVTLSCEQNLNHDAMYWYRQDPGQGLRLIYYSQIVNDFQKGDIAEGYSVSREKKESFPLTVTSAQKNPTAFYLCARSKPGQGNYGYTFGSGTRLTVV.